This T cell receptor beta chain was identified in a study of T cell clonotyping in hematopoietic cell transplantation. Study-level findings and limits: Without cell sorting, CD4 versus CD8 contributions remain unresolved. Pathologically expanded recipient clonotypes increased progressively from day 30 to day 180 as diversity fell. Few recipient clonotypes overlapped donors; over 97% were de novo at given depth.

The method was immunoSEQ multiplex PCR; TCRdb's version includes in-frame clones alone and lacks a portion of them. The sample lists some 10,000 clones, less than 55% occurring once. Regarding this clone: The antigen remains unidentified.

CDR1 is GTSNPN, CDR2 SVGIG, per germline (reference sequence). The CDR3 length is 17 residues. The V end lost 5 bases, the J end lost 9 bases, and 26 bases lay between the germline ends. V and J are TRBV30 and TRBJ1-6, with D maybe TRBD1 (6 bases). The TCR sequence derives from a male patient in his 50s who had an allogeneic stem cell transplant from an unrelated donor, so the T cells may come from the graft donor. Some clones in this sample may be carry-over from other donors' samples. This specimen was PBMCs, taken 30 days after allogeneic stem cell transplant. CDR3 region: CAWRGGPAPRWGSPLHF. CDR3 sequence (DNA): TGTGCCTGGCGGGGGGGGCCCGCTCCTCGTTGGGGTTCACCCCTCCACTTT.